Shown below are 11 T cell receptor beta chains from a single sample sequenced in a study of shared clonotypes between healthy human individuals. Terminally differentiated effector memory CD45RA+ cells were left out of the naive CD8 fraction, which was CD45RO-negative and positively selected for CCR7. The data were produced by immunoSEQ multiplex PCR, yet TCRdb's version contains in-frame clones alone and is incomplete. The sample shows roughly 590,000 clones, over 95% of them seen only once. The sequenced sample was naive CD8+ T cells sorted from blood. Receptor source: a woman aged 25 to 39 in good health.

This chain links TRBV7-2 with TRBJ2-1; maybe TRBD1 (5 bases). The CDR3 consists of 14 residues. CDR1 SGHTA and CDR2 FQGNSA come from the germline V gene. V dropped 4 bases and J dropped 1 base, with 8 bases sitting between them. The CDR3 spells CASSSDSSYNEQFF. Written as DNA, the CDR3 is TGTGCCAGCAGCTCCGACAGTTCCTACAATGAGCAGTTCTTC.

This rearrangement joins TRBV4-1 to TRBJ1-5; D is ambiguous. This CDR3 has 14 residues. CDR1 MGHRA and CDR2 YSYEKL come from the germline V gene. Deletions cut 1 base from V and 1 base from J, with 5 bases between. The CDR3 sequence is CASSQGGSNQPQHF. The CDR3, as DNA: TGCGCCAGCAGCCAAGGAGGGAGCAATCAGCCCCAGCATTTT.

The chain has TRBV7-8 and TRBJ2-5; D uncertain. V gave up 5 bases and J gave up 3 bases, with 4 bases separating them. CDR1 and CDR2 (germline): SGHVS, FQNEAQ. The CDR3 has 11 residues. CDR3 in DNA: TGTGCCAGCAGCAGGGAAGAGACCCAGTACTTC. Encoded protein: CASSREETQYF.

On this clone: A junction boundary mismatches the germline segment, possibly from a read error. This chain uses TRBV27 with TRBJ2-7; D could derive from TRBD1 or TRBD2 (6 bases each). The germline V gene has CDR1 MNHEY and CDR2 SMNVEV (reference sequence). The CDR3 runs to 13 residues. The CDR3 nucleotides read TGTACCAGCGGCCCCGGGGGCCCCTACAAGCAGTACTTC. This sequence encodes CTSGPGGPYKQYF.

This clone occurred a few times. The V call is TRBV4-1, the J call TRBJ1-5; TRBD1 agrees at 7 bases. From germline, CDR1 is MGHRA and CDR2 YSYEKL. The CDR3 contains 16 residues. After removal of 1 base from V and 0 bases from J, the junction contained 3 bases not matched to a gene. DNA for the CDR3: TGCGCCAGCAGCCAAGCGACAGGGATTAGCAATCAGCCCCAGCATTTT. Translation: CASSQATGISNQPQHF.

The CDR3 protein is CASRRVPYNEQFF. The CDR3 nucleotides read TGTGCCAGCCGACGCGTACCCTACAATGAGCAGTTCTTC. V gene TRBV28 combines with J gene TRBJ2-1; no reliable D call. Germline loops: CDR1 MDHEN, CDR2 SYDVKM. The length of the CDR3 is 13 residues. Trimming shortened V by 8 bases and J by 2 bases, and 10 bases separated the two germline ends.

The chain links TRBV10-2 to TRBJ2-7; TRBD1 aligns across 8 bases. V gave up 2 bases and J gave up 3 bases; unmatched junction bases: 9. Per germline, CDR1 WSHSY and CDR2 SAAADI. The CDR3 is 16 residues long. The CDR3 is CASSEPISDRDYEQYF. DNA for the CDR3: TGCGCCAGCAGTGAGCCGATATCGGACAGGGACTACGAGCAGTACTTC.

The chain links TRBV7-6 to TRBJ2-7, with 13 bases identical to TRBD2. The CDR3 loop spans 17 amino acids. J was trimmed by 4 bases and V by 3 bases; bases with no gene match: 9. Germline V lookup: CDR1 SGHVS, CDR2 FNYEAQ. CDR3 protein: CASSFGLAGVPAYEQYF. CDR3 in DNA: TGTGCCAGCAGCTTTGGACTAGCGGGAGTTCCGGCGTACGAGCAGTACTTC. Full variable domain (outside the CDR3, taken from reference TRBV7-6 and TRBJ2-7): GAGVSQSPRYKVTKRGQDVALRCDPISGHVSLYWYRQALGQGPEFLTYFNYEAQQDKSGLPNDRFSAERPEGSISTLTIQRTEQRDSAMYRCASSFGLAGVPAYEQYFGPGTRLTVT.

The V gene is TRBV11-2, the J gene TRBJ2-1; 12 nucleotides align to TRBD2. The CDR3 covers 16 residues. Looked up from germline, CDR1 is SGHAT and CDR2 is FQNNGV. V lost 6 bases and J lost 7; bases outside the gene matches: 10. The CDR3 region has the DNA TGTGCCAGCAGACGCAGACTAGCGGGAGAGTTGAATGAGCAGTTCTTC. Protein product: CASRRRLAGELNEQFF. The full variable domain, in which reference TRBV11-2 and TRBJ2-1 provide the parts outside the CDR3, is EAGVAQSPRYKIIEKRQSVAFWCNPISGHATLYWYQQILGQGPKLLIQFQNNGVVDDSQLPKDRFSAERLKGVDSTLKIQPAKLEDSAVYLCASRRRLAGELNEQFFGPGTRLTVL.

V and J are TRBV6-5 and TRBJ2-7, with D perhaps matching TRBD1 (5 bases). This CDR3 is built from 16 residues. From germline, CDR1 is MNHEY and CDR2 SVGAGI. V lost 2 bases, J lost 7 bases, and 21 bases lay in between. CDR3 sequence (DNA): TGTGCCAGCAGTTACGCTGGACATCAACTGTCGTATGAGCAGTACTTC. This gives the protein CASSYAGHQLSYEQYF.

The chain couples TRBV28 to TRBJ1-1; tentative D call: TRBD1 (6 bases). V lost 5 bases and J lost 1, with 14 bases in between. This CDR3 contains 15 residues. Per the germline V gene, CDR1 is MDHEN and CDR2 is SYDVKM. CDR3: CASSIQGNSNTEAFF. The CDR3 nucleotides are TGTGCCAGCAGTATACAGGGAAACTCGAACACTGAAGCTTTCTTT.